The following is a T cell receptor (beta chain) sequence with its context. The assay was immunoSEQ multiplex PCR, and TCRdb's table has in-frame clones only and misses some. The table lists 75,000 to 90,000 clones, 92% of them singletons, with approximately 1.2% in the top ten. Excluded were patients having autoimmune disease history or systemic immunosuppression. V was shortened by 4 bases and J by 2 bases, with 13 bases between the two germline ends. The CDR3 contains 15 residues. CDR1 SGDLS and CDR2 YYNGEE come from the germline V gene. This sample is drawn from a study of OX40 agonist ivuxolimab in advanced cancers.

The sequence was obtained from an adult with an advanced solid tumor such as melanoma, head and neck, liver or kidney cancer. The V and J genes are TRBV9 and TRBJ1-3; perhaps TRBD1 as D (5 bases). The sample consisted of CD4+ or CD8+ T cells sorted from blood, taken in a trial of the OX40 agonist ivuxolimab. In DNA form, the CDR3 reads TGTGCCAGCAGCTCGGGGGTAAACCCTGGAAACACCATATATTTT. Encoded protein: CASSSGVNPGNTIYF.